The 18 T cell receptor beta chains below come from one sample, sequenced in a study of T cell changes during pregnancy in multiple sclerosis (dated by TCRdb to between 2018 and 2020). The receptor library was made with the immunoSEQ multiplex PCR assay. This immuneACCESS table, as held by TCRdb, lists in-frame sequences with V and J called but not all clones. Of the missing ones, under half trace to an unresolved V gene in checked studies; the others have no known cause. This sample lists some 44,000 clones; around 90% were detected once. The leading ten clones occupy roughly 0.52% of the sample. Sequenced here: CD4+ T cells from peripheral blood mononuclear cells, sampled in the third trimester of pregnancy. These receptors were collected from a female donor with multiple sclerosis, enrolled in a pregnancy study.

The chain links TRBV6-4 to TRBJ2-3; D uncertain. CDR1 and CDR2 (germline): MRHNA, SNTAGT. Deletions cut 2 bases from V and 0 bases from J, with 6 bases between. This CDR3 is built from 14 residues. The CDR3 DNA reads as TGTGCCAGCAGTGACAGCCTTAGCACAGATACGCAGTATTTT. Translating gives CASSDSLSTDTQYF.

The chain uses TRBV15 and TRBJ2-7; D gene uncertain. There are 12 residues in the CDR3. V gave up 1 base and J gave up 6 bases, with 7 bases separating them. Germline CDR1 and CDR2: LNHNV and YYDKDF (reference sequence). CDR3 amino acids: CATSRGLAEQYF. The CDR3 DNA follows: TGTGCCACCAGCAGAGGGCTCGCCGAGCAGTACTTC.

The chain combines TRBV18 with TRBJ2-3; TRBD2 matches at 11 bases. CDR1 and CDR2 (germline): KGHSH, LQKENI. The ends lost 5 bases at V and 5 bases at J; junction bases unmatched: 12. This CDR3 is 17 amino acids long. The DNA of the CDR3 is TGTGCCAGCTCAGCCTTACTACTAGCGGGAGCGAGAGATACGCAGTATTTT. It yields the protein CASSALLLAGARDTQYF.

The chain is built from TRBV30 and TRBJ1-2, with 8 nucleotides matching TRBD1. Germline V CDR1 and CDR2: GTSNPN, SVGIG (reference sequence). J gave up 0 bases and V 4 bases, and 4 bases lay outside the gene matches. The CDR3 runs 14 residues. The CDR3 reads CAWTGQGANYGYTF. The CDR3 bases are TGTGCCTGGACCGGACAGGGAGCTAACTATGGCTACACCTTC.

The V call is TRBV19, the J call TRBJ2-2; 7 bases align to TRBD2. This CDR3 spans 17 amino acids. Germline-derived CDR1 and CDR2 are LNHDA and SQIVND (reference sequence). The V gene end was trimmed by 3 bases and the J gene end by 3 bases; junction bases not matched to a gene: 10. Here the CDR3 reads CASSIALAGVDTGELFF. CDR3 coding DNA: TGTGCCAGTAGTATCGCTTTGGCGGGAGTTGACACCGGGGAGCTGTTTTTT.

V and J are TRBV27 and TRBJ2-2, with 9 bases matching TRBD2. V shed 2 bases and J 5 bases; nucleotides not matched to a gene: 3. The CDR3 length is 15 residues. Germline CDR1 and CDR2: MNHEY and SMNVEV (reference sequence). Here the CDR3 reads CASSLASGATGELFF. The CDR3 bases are TGTGCCAGCAGTTTAGCTAGCGGGGCTACCGGGGAGCTGTTTTTT.

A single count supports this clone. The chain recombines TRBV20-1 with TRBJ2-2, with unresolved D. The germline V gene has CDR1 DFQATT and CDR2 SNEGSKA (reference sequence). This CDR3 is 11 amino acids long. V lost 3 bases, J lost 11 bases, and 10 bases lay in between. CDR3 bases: TGCAGTGCTAGGCCTAGAGTAGAGCTGTTTTTT. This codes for CSARPRVELFF.

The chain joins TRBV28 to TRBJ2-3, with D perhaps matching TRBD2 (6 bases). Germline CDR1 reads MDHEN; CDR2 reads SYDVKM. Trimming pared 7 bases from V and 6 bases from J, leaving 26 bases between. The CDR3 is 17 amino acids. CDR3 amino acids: CASIPNERAMASDTQYF. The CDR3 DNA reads TGTGCCAGCATCCCAAACGAGCGGGCCATGGCCTCCGATACGCAGTATTTT.

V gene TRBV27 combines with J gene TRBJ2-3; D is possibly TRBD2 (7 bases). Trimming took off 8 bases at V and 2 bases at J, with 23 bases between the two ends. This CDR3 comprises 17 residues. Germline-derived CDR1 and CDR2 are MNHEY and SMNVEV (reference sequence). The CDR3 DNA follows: TGTGCCAGCCTCAAAGGGGGGGGACGGATTTCCACAGATACGCAGTATTTT. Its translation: CASLKGGGRISTDTQYF.

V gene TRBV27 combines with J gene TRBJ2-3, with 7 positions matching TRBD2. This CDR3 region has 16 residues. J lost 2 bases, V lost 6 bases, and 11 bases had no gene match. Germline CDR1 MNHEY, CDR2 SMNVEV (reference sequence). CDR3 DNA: TGTGCCAGCAGCTTTAAACCGGGACTAAACACAGATACGCAGTATTTT. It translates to CASSFKPGLNTDTQYF.

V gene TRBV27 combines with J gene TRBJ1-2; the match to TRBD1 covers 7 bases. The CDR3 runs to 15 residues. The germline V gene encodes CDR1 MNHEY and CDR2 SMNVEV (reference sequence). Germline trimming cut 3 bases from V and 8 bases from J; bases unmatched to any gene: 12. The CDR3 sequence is CASSFQGGRGQGYTF. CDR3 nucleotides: TGTGCCAGCAGTTTCCAGGGGGGAAGGGGGCAAGGCTACACCTTC.

The CDR3 DNA reads as TGTGCCAGTAGTACCCGGACAGGGAACATCAAGAACACTGAAGCTTTCTTT. This sequence encodes CASSTRTGNIKNTEAFF. V is TRBV19 and J is TRBJ1-1; TRBD1 matches 8 bases. Germline CDR1 LNHDA, CDR2 SQIVND (reference sequence). V shed 4 bases, J shed 1 base, and the junction held 11 bases outside the gene matches. The CDR3 totals 17 residues.

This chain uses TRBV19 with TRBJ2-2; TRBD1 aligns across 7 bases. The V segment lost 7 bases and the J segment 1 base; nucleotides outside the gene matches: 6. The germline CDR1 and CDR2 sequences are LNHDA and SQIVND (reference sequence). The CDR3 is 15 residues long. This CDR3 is CASNRGGGNTGELFF. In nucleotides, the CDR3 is TGTGCCAGTAACAGGGGCGGAGGGAACACCGGGGAGCTGTTTTTT.

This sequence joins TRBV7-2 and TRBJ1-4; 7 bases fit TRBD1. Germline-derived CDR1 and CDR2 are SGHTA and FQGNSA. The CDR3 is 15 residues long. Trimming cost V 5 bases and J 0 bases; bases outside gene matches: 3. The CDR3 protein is CASSRDRATNEKLFF. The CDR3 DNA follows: TGTGCCAGCAGCCGCGACAGGGCAACTAATGAAAAACTGTTTTTT.

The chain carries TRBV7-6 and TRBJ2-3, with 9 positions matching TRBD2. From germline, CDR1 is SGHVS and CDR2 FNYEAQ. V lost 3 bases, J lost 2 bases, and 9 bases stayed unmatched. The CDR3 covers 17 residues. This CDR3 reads CASSFSPTSGLTDTQYF. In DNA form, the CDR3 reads TGTGCCAGCAGCTTTTCCCCGACTAGCGGTCTCACAGATACGCAGTATTTT. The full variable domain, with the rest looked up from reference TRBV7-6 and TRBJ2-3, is GAGVSQSPRYKVTKRGQDVALRCDPISGHVSLYWYRQALGQGPEFLTYFNYEAQQDKSGLPNDRFSAERPEGSISTLTIQRTEQRDSAMYRCASSFSPTSGLTDTQYFGPGTRLTVL.

CDR3 DNA sequence: TGTAGTAGGGGGGGTCAGCCCCAGCATTTT. Translated, it gives CSRGGQPQHF. V and J are TRBV25-1 and TRBJ1-5; a weak D match, TRBD1 (6 bases). This CDR3 contains 10 residues. The germline CDR1 and CDR2 sequences are MGHDK and SYGVNS.

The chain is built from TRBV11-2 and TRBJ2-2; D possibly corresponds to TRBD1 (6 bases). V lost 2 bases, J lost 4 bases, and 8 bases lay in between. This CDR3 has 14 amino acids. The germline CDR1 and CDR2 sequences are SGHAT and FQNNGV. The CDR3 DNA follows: TGTGCCAGCAGCTTAAAGGGGGTCACCGGGGAGCTGTTTTTT. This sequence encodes CASSLKGVTGELFF.

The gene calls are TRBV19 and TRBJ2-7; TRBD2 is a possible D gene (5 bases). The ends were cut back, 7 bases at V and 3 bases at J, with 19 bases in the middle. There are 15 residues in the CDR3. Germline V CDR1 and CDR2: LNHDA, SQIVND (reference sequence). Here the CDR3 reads CASKRSGLDHYEQYF. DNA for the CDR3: TGTGCCAGTAAACGATCAGGACTGGATCACTACGAGCAGTACTTC.